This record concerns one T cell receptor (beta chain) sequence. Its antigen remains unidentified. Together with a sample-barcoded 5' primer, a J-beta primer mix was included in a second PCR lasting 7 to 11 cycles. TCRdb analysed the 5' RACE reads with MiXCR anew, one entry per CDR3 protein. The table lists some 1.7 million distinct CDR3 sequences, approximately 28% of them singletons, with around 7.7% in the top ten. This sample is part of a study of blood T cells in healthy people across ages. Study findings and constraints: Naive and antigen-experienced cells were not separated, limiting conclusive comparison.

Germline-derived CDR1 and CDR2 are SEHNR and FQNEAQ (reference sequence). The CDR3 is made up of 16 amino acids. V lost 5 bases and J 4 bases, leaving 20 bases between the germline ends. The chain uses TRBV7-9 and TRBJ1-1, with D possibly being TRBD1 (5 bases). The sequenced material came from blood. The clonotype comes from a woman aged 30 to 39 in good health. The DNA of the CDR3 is TGTGCCAGCAGCACCTGGGGGAGGAGGGAGGGCACTGAAGCTTTCTTT. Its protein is CASSTWGRREGTEAFF.